The clone carrying this T cell receptor (beta chain) came up a few times. Its matching antigen is unknown. An equimolar mix of two oligonucleotides served as the beta constant-region primer for TRBC1 and TRBC2. Four rounds of PCR amplified the ligated cDNA using nested alpha and beta constant-region primers plus SP2. An oligonucleotide with the SP2 primer and a 12-nucleotide UMI was ligated to the cDNA 3' end. Via MiXCR, TCRdb re-called the UMI-ligation and nested PCR reads, giving one row per CDR3 protein. The table has tens of thousands of distinct CDR3 sequences, roughly 18% seen once. The CDR3 loop spans 14 amino acids. Germline CDR1 reads SGHVS; CDR2 reads FQNEAQ. V was shortened by 5 bases and J by 2 bases, with 9 bases between the two germline ends. These data belong to a study of naive and memory T cell subsets. Study outcomes and limitations: Diversity fell and Gini index rose from naive through CM, EM, EMRA.

This clonotype was sampled from a human donor in good health. The sequenced sample consisted of effector memory CD4+ T cells from blood. The subset denotes: effector memory, CD45RA- CD27-. The rearrangement uses TRBV7-8 and TRBJ2-2; D ambiguous. CDR3 sequence (DNA): TGTGCCAGCAGCACCCTACTTAACACCGGGGAGCTGTTTTTT. It encodes CASSTLLNTGELFF.